This T cell receptor beta chain comes out of a study of blood T cell repertoires in COVID-19 (dated by TCRdb to 2019 to 2021). In terms of the full investigation: Samples from collaborators originated in the United States, Italy and Spain and spanned both the acute and convalescent phases of COVID-19. The material from the prospective study consisted of cDNA or gDNA derived from T cells, B-cell-depleted T cells, or PBMCs. Subjects who had been exposed to COVID-19, were actively infected with it, or had recovered from it provided the deeply sampled blood TCRbeta repertoires that made up the dataset. A freely available public database, intended as a resource for researchers studying the immune response to SARS-CoV-2, is where the repertoires were released. Samples came from the ongoing ImmuneRACE study (first 160 participants) plus 1,254 subjects from 6 global collaborators. Nearly every sample came with metadata listing a de-identified subject ID, COVID-19 status, age in years and sex. Where available, HLA class I and class II types were taken from metadata supplied by the sample provider and were not determined by assay-based typing.

Whole blood was collected in K2EDTA tubes by collaborating institutions according to the institutions' own protocols. For TCRbeta analysis, collaborator samples were shipped as frozen whole blood, as isolated PBMCs, or as DNA extracted from either sample type. General conclusions and limits of the study: The amount of clinical and demographic metadata varied by source and participant and was provided uncurated.

TCRbeta CDR3 regions were amplified from genomic DNA using the immunoSEQ Assay, a bias-controlled multiplex PCR. The authors' analysis ran thus. Within the assay, amplification of reference gene primers was used to estimate how many nucleated cells each sample contained. To quantify the absolute abundance of each unique TCRbeta CDR3 rearrangement, sequence reads were collapsed and filtered. For each sample, productive Simpson clonality was calculated as the square root of Simpson's diversity index across productive rearrangements. The table was pulled from immuneACCESS by TCRdb, which kept in-frame rearrangements only. Such tables lose some clones; where checked, under half of the loss comes from unresolved V genes, and the rest has no known cause. V, J and clone size reflect that table, while D and trimming were determined from the DNA. The sample records over 110,000 clones, over 80% of which are singletons. In total, the top ten clones hold 1.7% of the sample.

The germline V gene gives CDR1 as SGHVS and CDR2 as FNYEAQ. Compared with germline, V lacks 5 bases and J lacks 9 bases; bases without a gene match: 9. The CDR3 runs 15 residues from the cysteine to the phenylalanine. Only the CDR3 DNA stays, 45 bases, in frame from base 1. Comment on this clone: There is no known antigen for this receptor. One base away there is no much larger clone; base qualities are not given.

The sequenced sample was peripheral blood. Recombination linked TRBV7-6 to TRBJ1-4; TRBD1 agrees with 10 junctional bases. This sequence was found in a woman aged 45-65 years with acute or convalescent COVID-19. The DNA sequence is TGTGCCAGCAGCCCAAGACAGGGGGCTTCGCAAAAACTGTTTTTT. Translated, this gives CASSPRQGASQKLFF.